One T cell receptor beta chain is described in this entry. The data are from a study of blood T cell repertoires in COVID-19. The overall study: Some COVID-19 samples were acute and others convalescent; all came from the United States, Italy and Spain.

Clinical history as reported by participants underpinned cohort assignment. As handled by the study authors: By means of reference gene primer amplification, nucleated cell counts were estimated. Profiled with immunoSEQ multiplex PCR; TCRdb holds only in-frame clones, not every one. D and trimming come from the DNA, and the V and J calls and clone size come from that table. The sample has some 300,000 clones, under 90% seen once. Trimming removed 4 bases from V and 2 bases from J, with 12 bases in between. The germline V gene has CDR1 SGDLS and CDR2 YYNGEE. The CDR3 consists of 15 residues. Sequenced sample: PBMCs or T cells enriched from blood (not recorded which). The TCR comes from a woman in her fifties or sixties who had been exposed to COVID-19. The chain uses TRBV9 and TRBJ2-2, with D possibly TRBD1 on 6 matching bases. The CDR3 sequence: CASSRTASNTGELFF. DNA of the CDR3: TGTGCCAGCAGCAGGACAGCATCCAACACCGGGGAGCTGTTTTTT.